The rows below give T cell receptor beta chains drawn from one sample of a study of blood T cell repertoires in COVID-19. The protocol was immunoSEQ multiplex PCR, while the TCRdb copy is restricted to in-frame clones and leaves out a portion. The sample records 150,000 to 200,000 clones, around four fifths being singletons. The specimen was peripheral blood. These receptors originate from a man in his 70s who had recovered from COVID-19. Both conserved end residues are part of each CDR3. The D gene is left open where the match is weak. Only some rows state a clone size, as once, few, many or a class for expanded clones.

-	17	TRBV27	TRBJ1-2	TRBD1	TGTGCCAGCAGTCCACGAACCCCAGGGGGCGCGGTGGATGGCTACACCTTC	CASSPRTPGGAVDGYTF
-	15	TRBV5-1	TRBJ2-3	-	TGCGCCAGCAGATTGGGGGTAGAGGACACAGATACGCAGTATTTT	CASRLGVEDTDTQYF
-	14	TRBV18	TRBJ2-7	-	TGTGCCAGCTCACCGGCCAACCCCTCCTACGAGCAGTACTTC	CASSPANPSYEQYF
-	13	TRBV3-1/TRBV3-2	TRBJ2-1	-	TGTGCCAGCAGCCAAGACAAATACAATGAGCAGTTCTTC	CASSQDKYNEQFF
-	13	TRBV6-5	TRBJ2-5	TRBD1	TGTGCCAGCAGTTACCGACAGGGAGAGACCCAGTACTTC	CASSYRQGETQYF
-	14	TRBV7-9	TRBJ2-7	-	TGTGCCAGCAGCCCCGGGACAAATACCTACGAGCAGTACTTC	CASSPGTNTYEQYF
-	13	TRBV18	TRBJ1-2	-	TGTGCCAGCTCACCCGGTAGCGACTATGGCTACACCTTC	CASSPGSDYGYTF
-	14	TRBV29-1	TRBJ2-1	TRBD2	TGCAGCGGAACTCCCGGGACTAGTGGATCAAGGCAGTTCTTC	CSGTPGTSGSRQFF
-	16	TRBV7-8	TRBJ2-7	-	TGTGCCAGCAGCCCAAGGGTGTGGGAGTTCTCCTACGAGCAGTACTTC	CASSPRVWEFSYEQYF
-	15	TRBV5-5	TRBJ1-2	-	TGTGCCAGCAGCTTGGCTGTAGTCATAAACTATGGCTACACCTTC	CASSLAVVINYGYTF
-	14	TRBV27	TRBJ2-7	TRBD2	TGTGCCAGCAGGAGACTAGCGGGCTCCTACGAGCAGTACTTC	CASRRLAGSYEQYF
-	13	TRBV4-1	TRBJ1-1	-	TGCGCCAGCAGCCAAGTTACGGGGACTGAAGCTTTCTTT	CASSQVTGTEAFF
-	15	TRBV3-1/TRBV3-2	TRBJ2-7	TRBD2	TGTGCCAGCAGCCTTAGTAGCGGGAACTCCTACGAGCAGTACTTC	CASSLSSGNSYEQYF
once	16	TRBV5-1	TRBJ2-1	-	TGCGCCAGCAGTAGTCCGGGTGGGAGATCCTACAATGAGCAGTTCTTC	CASSSPGGRSYNEQFF
-	15	TRBV5-5	TRBJ1-1	TRBD1	TGTGCCAGCAGCTCGCCCGGGACAGGGGACACTGAAGCTTTCTTT	CASSSPGTGDTEAFF
once	17	TRBV4-3	TRBJ2-3	TRBD2	TGCGCCAGCAGCCATGGCCGCTGGGAGGGCGGCACAGATACGCAGTATTTT	CASSHGRWEGGTDTQYF
-	16	TRBV4-1	TRBJ2-1	-	TGCGCCAGCAGCCAAGAAAGGGGCCTCCGTGCAGGTGAGCAGTTCTTC	CASSQERGLRAGEQFF
-	15	TRBV5-4	TRBJ2-7	TRBD2	TGTGCCAGCAGCTTGGTACGGGGGGGGGAGGACGAGCAGTACTTC	CASSLVRGGEDEQYF
-	11	TRBV20-1	TRBJ2-5	-	TGCAGTGCTAGCTTCCCTCGGACCCAGTACTTC	CSASFPRTQYF
-	16	TRBV14	TRBJ2-1	TRBD2	TGTGCCAGCAGCCTTATAGCGGGAGAGACCTACAATGAGCAGTTCTTC	CASSLIAGETYNEQFF
-	15	TRBV2	TRBJ1-1	-	TGTGCCAGCAGCTATCGACAGGCGTTGAACACTGAAGCTTTCTTT	CASSYRQALNTEAFF
-	15	TRBV28	TRBJ1-3	-	TGTGCCAGCAGTTTATCGGTCAGGTCTGGAAACACCATATATTTT	CASSLSVRSGNTIYF
-	14	TRBV28	TRBJ1-6	-	TGTGCCAGCAGTTTGCCGGAGCCTAATTCACCCCTCCACTTT	CASSLPEPNSPLHF